The sequence of this TCR beta chain was determined in a study of identifying expanded T cells in peripheral blood. Collection occurred without any documented infections or immune events in donors. This table comes from immunoSEQ multiplex PCR, and its TCRdb copy is limited to in-frame clones, with some not included. Among around 76,000 clones, approximately 87% were seen once, and the ten largest hold about 3.3%. Per germline, CDR1 SGDLS and CDR2 YYNGEE. V shed 0 bases and J shed 0 bases, with 7 bases lying between them. This CDR3 has 16 amino acids. Study findings and constraints: Two-week clone count variance significantly increased as total template count grew. Technical replicates showed around 1.3 changed clones; two weeks roughly 15; four weeks 19.

With regard to this clone: As yet, its antigen is unknown.

The sample taken for sequencing was blood. The receptor's source is a person between 18 and 75 years old in good health. The rearrangement uses TRBV9 and TRBJ1-6, with unresolved D. The CDR3 protein is CASSVEQSSYNSPLHF. CDR3 DNA sequence: TGTGCCAGCAGCGTAGAGCAGAGCTCCTATAATTCACCCCTCCACTTT.